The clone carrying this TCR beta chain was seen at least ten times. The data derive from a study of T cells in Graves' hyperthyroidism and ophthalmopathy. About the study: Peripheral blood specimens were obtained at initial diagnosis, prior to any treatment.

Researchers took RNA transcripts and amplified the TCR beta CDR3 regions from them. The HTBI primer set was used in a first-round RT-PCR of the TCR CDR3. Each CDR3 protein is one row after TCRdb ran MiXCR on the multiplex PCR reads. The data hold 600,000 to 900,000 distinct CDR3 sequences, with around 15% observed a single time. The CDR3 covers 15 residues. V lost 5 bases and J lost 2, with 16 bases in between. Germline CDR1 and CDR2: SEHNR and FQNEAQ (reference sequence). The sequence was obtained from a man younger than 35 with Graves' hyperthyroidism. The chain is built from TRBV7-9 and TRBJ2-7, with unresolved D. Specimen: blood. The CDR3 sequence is CASSPSQVPAYEQYF. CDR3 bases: TGTGCCAGCAGCCCGTCTCAGGTTCCGGCCTACGAGCAGTACTTC.